Presented here are 29 T cell receptor beta chains from one specimen sequenced in a study of monozygotic twins with inflammatory bowel disease. TCRdb reprocessed the 5' RACE reads and stores each CDR3 protein as one record, lacking DNA. The sample data list approximately 340,000 distinct CDR3 sequences. The sample taken for sequencing was blood. The receptors stem from a human donor with ulcerative colitis or Crohn's disease, or a healthy co-twin of an affected twin (not recorded which).

The chain links TRBV6-6 to TRBJ1-2; TCRdb outputs TRBD1, but without DNA this stays unchecked. Germline CDR1 is MNHNY and CDR2 is SVGAGI (reference sequence). The CDR3 is made up of 13 amino acids. The CDR3 here is CASQGQLDYGHTF.

This CDR3 reads CASRGTSRDTQYF. The chain links TRBV6-2 or TRBV6-3 to TRBJ2-3. CDR3 size: 13 residues. CDR1 and CDR2 from the germline V gene are MNHEY and SVGEGT.

This chain uses TRBV6-5 with TRBJ1-2; TCRdb selects TRBD1, and the lack of DNA leaves this call unchecked. This CDR3 contains 14 residues. Looked up from germline, CDR1 is MNHEY and CDR2 is SVGAGI. Here the CDR3 reads CASSWGQGDYGYTF.

The V and J genes are TRBV4-3 and TRBJ2-3; the D gene TCRdb calls, TRBD1, cannot be checked with no DNA. Germline V gene data show CDR1 as LGHNA and CDR2 as YSLEER. The CDR3 extends over 15 amino acids. The CDR3 sequence: CASSQETGGPDTQYF.

The V gene is TRBV20-1, the J gene TRBJ1-5; TCRdb calls TRBD1, which cannot be checked without DNA. The germline gives CDR1 DFQATT, CDR2 SNEGSKA (reference sequence). The CDR3 is 16 amino acids. CDR3 residues: CSARAATGGDNQPQHF.

The chain combines TRBV7-9 with TRBJ2-3; TCRdb returns TRBD2, unconfirmable since there is no DNA. This CDR3 spans 14 amino acids. CDR1 is SEHNR and CDR2 is FQNEAQ in the germline V gene (reference sequence). CDR3 amino acids: CASSPYEGRSTQYF.

The chain carries TRBV12-3 or TRBV12-4 and TRBJ2-7; the D call from TCRdb, TRBD2, cannot be confirmed without DNA. The CDR3 covers 13 residues. CDR3 amino acids: CASSFIVPYEQYF.

The chain uses TRBV2 and TRBJ1-6; TCRdb's D call, TRBD1, is unchecked because there is no DNA. CDR1 SNHLY and CDR2 FYNNEI come from the germline V gene. This CDR3 spans 13 amino acids. The CDR3 sequence: CASGAGTWEPLHF.

This chain links TRBV5-1 with TRBJ2-1; TCRdb designates TRBD2, a call that cannot be tested without DNA. The CDR3 length is 16 residues. CDR1 is SGHRS, CDR2 YFSETQ, per germline. Here the CDR3 reads CASSLRQSGVYNEQFF.

The genes are TRBV5-1 and TRBJ2-3; absent DNA, TCRdb's TRBD1 call cannot be checked. CDR3 length equals 14 residues. The V gene's germline CDR1 is SGHRS and CDR2 YFSETQ. The CDR3 sequence is CASSLGTVPDTQYF.

V is TRBV18 and J is TRBJ2-1. This CDR3 contains 13 residues. The germline CDR1 and CDR2 sequences are KGHSH and LQKENI. CDR3 sequence: CASSPGRDNEQFF.

The chain couples TRBV7-9 to TRBJ1-6. Looked up from germline, CDR1 is SEHNR and CDR2 is FQNEAQ (reference sequence). CDR3 length equals 14 residues. CDR3 amino acids: CASSLLELNSPLHF.

The rearrangement joins TRBV9 to TRBJ2-3. There are 13 residues in the CDR3. The germline V gene has CDR1 SGDLS and CDR2 YYNGEE. Here the CDR3 reads CASSVRPTDTQYF.

The chain combines TRBV27 with TRBJ2-5; the TCRdb D gene call, TRBD2, has no DNA to confirm it. This CDR3 region has 14 residues. Germline assignment: CDR1 MNHEY and CDR2 SMNVEV (reference sequence). CDR3 sequence reads: CASSFGREGETQYF.

V usage is TRBV30 and J usage is TRBJ1-1; TCRdb indicates TRBD1, and absent DNA this call remains unverified. The CDR3 length is 13 residues. In germline, CDR1 is GTSNPN, CDR2 SVGIG (reference sequence). CDR3 protein: CAWVIPGNTEAFF.

The V call is TRBV10-3, the J call TRBJ1-1. The CDR3 totals 16 residues. The germline gives CDR1 ENHRY, CDR2 SYGVKD. The CDR3 is CATSRGGVGQGTEAFF.

The J gene is TRBJ1-2, the V gene TRBV12-3 or TRBV12-4; with no DNA, the TCRdb D assignment of TRBD1 cannot be verified. The CDR3 is 15 residues long. The CDR3 sequence: CASSPRDRAPWGYTF.

V is TRBV11-3 and J is TRBJ2-1; TCRdb indicates TRBD1, and absent DNA this call remains unverified. CDR1 is SGHNT, CDR2 YENEEA, per germline. The CDR3 has 12 amino acids. The CDR3 loop reads CASSPGPNEQFF.

The V and J genes are TRBV7-9 and TRBJ2-3. Germline V gene data show CDR1 as SEHNR and CDR2 as FQNEAQ (reference sequence). This CDR3 is built from 15 residues. This CDR3 is CASSALAFRTDTQYF.

The chain combines TRBV12-3 or TRBV12-4 with TRBJ1-1. This CDR3 is 13 amino acids long. The CDR3 protein is CASSLSTRGEAFF.

The chain couples TRBV20-1 to TRBJ1-1; TCRdb calls TRBD1, which cannot be checked without DNA. CDR1 is DFQATT, CDR2 SNEGSKA, per germline (reference sequence). The CDR3 totals 13 residues. CDR3 amino acids: CSASRQEGTEAFF.

The V and J genes are TRBV28 and TRBJ2-7; TCRdb selects TRBD2, and the lack of DNA leaves this call unchecked. This CDR3 has 17 amino acids. Germline V gene data show CDR1 as MDHEN and CDR2 as SYDVKM. This CDR3 is CASSLMGGGTSSYEQYF. Combining the CDR3 with reference TRBV28 and TRBJ2-7 gives the whole variable domain DVKVTQSSRYLVKRTGEKVFLECVQDMDHENMFWYRQDPGLGLRLIYFSYDVKMKEKGDIPEGYSVSREKKERFSLILESASTNQTSMYLCASSLMGGGTSSYEQYFGPGTRLTVT.

The V gene is TRBV7-2, the J gene TRBJ2-2. The CDR3 extends over 15 amino acids. Germline CDR1 is SGHTA and CDR2 is FQGNSA. The CDR3 loop is CASSKRAANTGELFF.

V gene TRBV20-1 combines with J gene TRBJ2-5; TCRdb proposes TRBD2, but this gene call is untestable without DNA. Germline lookup yields CDR1 DFQATT and CDR2 SNEGSKA (reference sequence). This CDR3 has 11 amino acids. CDR3: CSSGGGVTQYF.

The CDR3 sequence is CASSLLSGRVSEQYF. This rearrangement joins TRBV12-3 or TRBV12-4 to TRBJ2-7. This CDR3 contains 15 residues.

CDR3 in amino acids: CASSYQGDTGELFF. The gene calls are TRBV5-1 and TRBJ2-2; the TRBD1 assignment by TCRdb is unverifiable without DNA. This CDR3 is 14 amino acids long. In germline, CDR1 is SGHRS, CDR2 YFSETQ.

This sequence joins TRBV5-1 and TRBJ2-7; TCRdb outputs TRBD1, but without DNA this stays unchecked. This CDR3 spans 15 amino acids. Germline lookup yields CDR1 SGHRS and CDR2 YFSETQ. CDR3 loop: CASSLGDGSYYEQYF.

The chain couples TRBV5-6 to TRBJ1-5; TCRdb designates TRBD1, a call that cannot be tested without DNA. Per the germline V gene, CDR1 is SGHDT and CDR2 is YYEEEE. This CDR3 spans 14 amino acids. CDR3 protein: CASSFDRGLQPQHF.

The V gene is TRBV9, the J gene TRBJ2-3; TCRdb calls TRBD1, which cannot be checked without DNA. The germline gives CDR1 SGDLS, CDR2 YYNGEE. The CDR3 consists of 15 residues. CDR3 protein: CASSAGQVRPDTQYF.